A single sample gave rise to the 4 T cell receptor beta chains below, sequenced in a study of T-cell memory formation after mild COVID-19. MiXCR, run by TCRdb on the 5' RACE reads, gives a single entry per CDR3 protein. The sample has just over 400,000 distinct CDR3 sequences, about 22% seen once. Sequencing was performed on PBMCs or a T cell subset sorted from them (not recorded which). The receptors stem from an adult woman who had mild COVID-19 (a few samples of this study predate the infection). Cell type and time point are not known.

The V and J genes are TRBV7-2 and TRBJ2-6; D gene ambiguous. Looked up from germline, CDR1 is SGHTA and CDR2 is FQGNSA. This CDR3 is built from 18 residues. Trimming pared 1 base from V and 4 bases from J, leaving 17 bases between. The CDR3 is CASSLEIFRRAGANVLTF. In DNA, the CDR3 is TGTGCCAGCAGCTTAGAGATTTTTCGAAGGGCAGGGGCCAACGTCCTGACTTTC.

On this clonotype: Germline and junction disagree at one end, which may indicate a read error. V gene TRBV20-1 combines with J gene TRBJ1-2; possibly TRBD1 for D (6 bases). Per germline, CDR1 DFQATT and CDR2 SNEGSKA (reference sequence). The length of the CDR3 is 12 residues. The CDR3 here is CSAGQGKYDYTF. CDR3 sequence (DNA): TGCAGTGCTGGGCAGGGGAAATATGACTACACCTTC.

V usage is TRBV6-4 and J usage is TRBJ1-3; D gene ambiguous. V was shortened by 2 bases and J by 0 bases, with 11 bases between the two germline ends. The length of the CDR3 is 16 residues. Germline CDR1 MRHNA, CDR2 SNTAGT. The DNA of the CDR3 is TGTGCCAGCAGTGACAAACAGAGGAACTCTGGAAACACCATATATTTT. It specifies CASSDKQRNSGNTIYF.

The chain carries TRBV6-6 and TRBJ1-1; 10 nucleotides agree with TRBD1. This CDR3 has 16 residues. Germline lookup yields CDR1 MNHNY and CDR2 SVGAGI (reference sequence). V dropped 6 bases and J dropped 1; count of bases not matched to a gene: 8. The CDR3 loop reads CASSGTGVTSNTEAFF. The CDR3 region has the DNA TGTGCCAGCAGCGGGACAGGGGTCACCTCGAACACTGAAGCTTTCTTT.